This TCR beta chain was retrieved from a study of T-cell memory formation after mild COVID-19. For the study at large: Clustering of TCRs was largely donor specific. Study-level results: Memory cells collected pre-infection included some clones that later responded, suggesting cross-reactive memory joined. Among clones peaking at day 37 in the second wave, SARS-CoV-2 specificity remained unconfirmed.

V shed 4 bases, J shed 3 bases, and the junction held 6 bases outside the gene matches. This CDR3 has 15 residues. Germline V CDR1 and CDR2: SGHRS, YFSETQ. This clonotype occurred many times. Its matching antigen is unknown. TCR alpha and TCR beta cDNA libraries with sample barcodes and UMIs came from 5'RACE using constant-segment primers. Using its own MiXCR run on the 5' RACE reads, TCRdb lists one record per CDR3 protein. The sample lists 100,000 to 150,000 distinct CDR3 sequences; approximately 6.3% were seen once. The chain employs TRBV5-1 and TRBJ2-2, with TRBD1 matching 7 bases. The sample consisted of PBMCs or a T cell subset sorted from them (not recorded which). The sequence came from an adult woman who had mild COVID-19 (a few samples of this study predate the infection). Cell type and time point are not known. In DNA, the CDR3 is TGCGCCAGCAGCATGACAGGGCTAGACACCGGGGAGCTGTTTTTT. Its protein is CASSMTGLDTGELFF.